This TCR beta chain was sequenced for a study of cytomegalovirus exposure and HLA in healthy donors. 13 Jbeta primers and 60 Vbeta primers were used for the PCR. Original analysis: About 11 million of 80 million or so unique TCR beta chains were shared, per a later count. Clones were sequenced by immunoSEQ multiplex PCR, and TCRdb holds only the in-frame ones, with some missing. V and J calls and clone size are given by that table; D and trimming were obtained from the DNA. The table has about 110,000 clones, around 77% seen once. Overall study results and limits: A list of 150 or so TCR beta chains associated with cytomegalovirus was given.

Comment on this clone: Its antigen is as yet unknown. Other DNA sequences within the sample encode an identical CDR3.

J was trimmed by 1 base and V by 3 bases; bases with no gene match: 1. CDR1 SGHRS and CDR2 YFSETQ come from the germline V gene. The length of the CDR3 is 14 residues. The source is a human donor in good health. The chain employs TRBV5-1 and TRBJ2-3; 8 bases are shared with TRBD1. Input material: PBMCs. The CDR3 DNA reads TGCGCCAGCAGCTCGGACAGGGGCACAGATACGCAGTATTTT. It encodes CASSSDRGTDTQYF.